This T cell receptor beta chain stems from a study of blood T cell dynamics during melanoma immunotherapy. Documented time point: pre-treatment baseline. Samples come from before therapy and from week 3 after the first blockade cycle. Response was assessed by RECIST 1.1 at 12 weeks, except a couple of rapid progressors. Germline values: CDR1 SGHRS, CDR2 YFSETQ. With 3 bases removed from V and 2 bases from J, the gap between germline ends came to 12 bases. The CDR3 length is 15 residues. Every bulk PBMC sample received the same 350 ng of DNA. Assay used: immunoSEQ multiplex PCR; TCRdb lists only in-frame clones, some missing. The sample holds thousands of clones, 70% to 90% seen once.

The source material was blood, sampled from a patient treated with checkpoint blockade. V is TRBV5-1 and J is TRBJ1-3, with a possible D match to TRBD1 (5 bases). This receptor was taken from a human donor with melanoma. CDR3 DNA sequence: TGCGCCAGCAGCTGGGCCGGGACTGCTGGAAACACCATATATTTT. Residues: CASSWAGTAGNTIYF. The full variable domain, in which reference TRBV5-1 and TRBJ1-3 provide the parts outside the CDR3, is KAGVTQTPRYLIKTRGQQVTLSCSPISGHRSVSWYQQTPGQGLQFLFEYFSETQRNKGNFPGRFSGRQFSNSRSEMNVSTLELGDSALYLCASSWAGTAGNTIYFGEGSWLTVV.